The 14 T cell receptor beta chains listed next were all sequenced from one sample in a study of T and B cells in COVID-19 patients. From blood, about 250-550 ng of genomic DNA served as TRB template. Multiplex PCR with BIOMED2 TRB-A/B primer pools amplified TRB rearrangements. MiXCR was run by TCRdb on the multiplex PCR reads, yielding one entry per CDR3 protein. Of tens of thousands of distinct CDR3 sequences listed, 30% to 35% were seen once; the top ten hold about 1.5%. Sequencing input: blood. These receptors all stem from a human donor who had recovered from COVID-19.

This clonotype was picked up a small number of times. The J gene is TRBJ2-2, the V gene TRBV12-3 or TRBV12-4; TRBD1 matches at 9 bases. The CDR3 totals 16 residues. Trimming cost V 5 bases and J 4 bases; bases outside gene matches: 8. CDR3 in amino acids: CASSARTGESTGELFF. CDR3 nucleotide sequence: TGTGCCAGCAGTGCCCGGACAGGGGAGAGCACCGGGGAGCTGTTTTTT.

This clonotype was counted a few times. The chain links TRBV5-4 to TRBJ2-3; TRBD2 agrees at 12 bases. Trimming removed 9 bases from V and 3 bases from J; junction bases left unmatched: 5. The germline V gene encodes CDR1 SGHNT and CDR2 YYREEE (reference sequence). The CDR3 has 14 residues. DNA for the CDR3: TGTGCCACCAGACTAGCGGGAGAGACAGATACGCAGTATTTT. It specifies CATRLAGETDTQYF.

This sequence joins TRBV11-2 and TRBJ2-7; D is undetermined. V was clipped by 8 bases and J by 2 bases, with 13 bases between them. The CDR3 runs to 13 residues. Germline V lookup: CDR1 SGHAT, CDR2 FQNNGV. The CDR3 bases are TGTGCCAGCTCTGTAGGCGGAACCTACGAGCAGTACTTC. Translated: CASSVGGTYEQYF. Combining the CDR3 with reference TRBV11-2 and TRBJ2-7 gives the whole variable domain EAGVAQSPRYKIIEKRQSVAFWCNPISGHATLYWYQQILGQGPKLLIQFQNNGVVDDSQLPKDRFSAERLKGVDSTLKIQPAKLEDSAVYLCASSVGGTYEQYFGPGTRLTVT.

The genes are TRBV7-6 and TRBJ1-6; D unresolved. Germline-derived CDR1 and CDR2 are SGHVS and FNYEAQ. The CDR3 is made up of 14 amino acids. Trimming shortened V by 1 base and J by 9 bases, and 10 bases separated the two germline ends. Here the CDR3 DNA reads TGTGCCAGCAGCTTAGGGGAGAGTCGTTCACCCCTCCACTTT. Translation: CASSLGESRSPLHF.

The V gene is TRBV6-5, the J gene TRBJ1-1; a possible D gene is TRBD1 (5 bases). CDR1 and CDR2 (germline): MNHEY, SVGAGI. Deletions cut 5 bases from V and 6 bases from J, with 10 bases between. The CDR3 is 12 residues long. The CDR3 here is CASSMRGAEAFF. In DNA, the CDR3 is TGTGCCAGCAGTATGAGGGGCGCTGAAGCTTTCTTT.

This clonotype was detected a few times. The CDR3 region has the DNA TGTGCCAGCTCCGCGGACAGGGGGAGCAATCAGCCCCAGCATTTT. Residues: CASSADRGSNQPQHF. The rearrangement links TRBV18 to TRBJ1-5, with 10 bases lining up with TRBD1. CDR1 KGHSH and CDR2 LQKENI come from the germline V gene. V shed 6 bases and J 1 base; nucleotides not matched to a gene: 3. This CDR3 has 15 residues. Drawing the rest from reference TRBV18 and TRBJ1-5, the complete variable domain is NAGVMQNPRHLVRRRGQEARLRCSPMKGHSHVYWYRQLPEEGLKFMVYLQKENIIDESGMPKERFSAEFPKEGPSILRIQQVVRGDSAAYFCASSADRGSNQPQHFGDGTRLSIL.

The J gene is TRBJ1-6, the V gene TRBV7-6; 7 bases line up with TRBD1. With 5 bases clipped from V and 7 bases from J, the junction kept 8 bases outside the gene matches. CDR3 length equals 15 residues. Germline CDR1 SGHVS, CDR2 FNYEAQ. The CDR3 protein is CASSRDDRDNSPLHF. Here the CDR3 DNA reads TGTGCCAGCAGCCGTGATGACAGGGACAATTCACCCCTCCACTTT.

This clonotype came up a few times. The CDR3: CASARDRGSPQHF. CDR3 bases: TGTGCCAGCGCCAGGGACAGGGGGAGCCCCCAGCATTTT. This chain links TRBV6-4 with TRBJ1-5; 11 bases are a match to TRBD1. This CDR3 contains 13 residues. The V gene end was trimmed by 8 bases and the J gene end by 10 bases; junction bases not matched to a gene: 7. Germline lookup yields CDR1 MRHNA and CDR2 SNTAGT.

This clonotype was counted a few times. The chain recombines TRBV6-5 with TRBJ1-5; 7 bases fit TRBD1. Germline V lookup: CDR1 MNHEY, CDR2 SVGAGI. V lost 7 bases to trimming and J lost 4 bases; unmatched junction nucleotides: 7. CDR3 length: 14 amino acids. The CDR3 bases are TGTGCCAGCAAGGTCGACAGGGCAAATCAGCCCCAGCATTTT. Translated: CASKVDRANQPQHF.

The chain combines TRBV5-5 with TRBJ2-3; no reliable D call. The ends were cut back, 4 bases at V and 4 bases at J, with 10 bases in the middle. This CDR3 is built from 13 residues. CDR1 and CDR2 (germline): SGHKS, YYEKEE (reference sequence). Here the CDR3 DNA reads TGTGCCAGCAGCCAAGATAAGTCAGATACGCAGTATTTT. It codes for CASSQDKSDTQYF. Based on the CDR3 plus reference TRBV5-5 and TRBJ2-3, the full variable domain is DAGVTQSPTHLIKTRGQQVTLRCSPISGHKSVSWYQQVLGQGPQFIFQYYEKEERGRGNFPDRFSARQFPNYSSELNVNALLLGDSALYLCASSQDKSDTQYFGPGTRLTVL.

This clonotype was seen ten or more times. In DNA form, the CDR3 reads TGTGCCAGTAGTGAAAACAACAGGGGAGGTGCAGATACGCAGTATTTT. Residues: CASSENNRGGADTQYF. V gene TRBV19 combines with J gene TRBJ2-3; TRBD1 is a possible D gene (7 bases). The CDR3 consists of 16 residues. Germline V CDR1 and CDR2: LNHDA, SQIVND (reference sequence). V dropped 5 bases and J dropped 4 bases, with 19 bases sitting between them.

The rearrangement uses TRBV6-2 or TRBV6-3 and TRBJ2-3; D remains unclear. Germline V gene data show CDR1 as MNHEY and CDR2 as SVGEGT. Trimming removed 3 bases from V and 9 bases from J, with 10 bases in between. The CDR3 covers 12 residues. The CDR3 region is CASSYPRRTQYF. The CDR3 DNA follows: TGTGCCAGCAGTTATCCGAGACGGACGCAGTATTTT.

There are a few counts of this clonotype. V gene TRBV15 combines with J gene TRBJ1-5; D gene ambiguous. Trimming left V 4 bases short and J 1 base short, with 5 bases between. The CDR3 extends over 13 amino acids. The germline gives CDR1 LNHNV, CDR2 YYDKDF (reference sequence). CDR3 sequence: CATSIRSNQPQHF. CDR3 in DNA: TGTGCCACCAGCATTAGGAGCAATCAGCCCCAGCATTTT.

The J gene is TRBJ1-6, the V gene TRBV5-6, with 7 bases identical to TRBD1. The germline CDR1 and CDR2 sequences are SGHDT and YYEEEE. The V and J ends lost 1 base and 7 bases, in that order; junction bases with no gene match: 5. The CDR3 loop spans 15 amino acids. The CDR3 is CASSLSTGRNSPLHF. The DNA for the CDR3 is TGTGCCAGCAGCTTGTCGACAGGGAGGAATTCACCCCTCCACTTT.